The rows below give T cell receptor beta chains drawn from one sample of a study of CD8+CD57+ T cells in acquired aplastic anemia. TCRdb re-derived calls from the reads in MiXCR, one entry per CDR3 protein. The sample records under 200,000 distinct CDR3 sequences, under 50% being singletons. The sequencing input was sorted CD4+, CD8+, or CD8+CD57+ T cells (not recorded which) from PBMCs. All receptors derive from a human donor with aplastic anemia. CDR3s include the opening cysteine and the closing phenylalanine or tryptophan. The order of the fields is clone size, V gene, J gene, D gene, CDR3 DNA, CDR3 protein. A D gene is named only where the DNA matches it firmly. The listing skips clone size in some rows; elsewhere it reads once, few, many or a size class.

>many|TRBV5-6|TRBJ1-1|NA
TGTGCCAGCACTTCGAGGGGGGGAAGGAGGAACACTGAAGCTTTCTTT
CASTSRGGRRNTEAFF
>NA|TRBV20-1|TRBJ1-2|NA
TGCAGTGCGAACCCGGGGGGCACCCACTATGGCTACACCTTC
CSANPGGTHYGYTF
>NA|TRBV7-9|TRBJ1-2|NA
TGTGCCAGCAGCCCCCTGCCAACCTATGGCTACACCTTC
CASSPLPTYGYTF
>few|TRBV7-9|TRBJ2-7|NA
TGTGCCAGCAGCCCGGTGCTAGCGCGGGTATGGGAGCAGTACTTC
CASSPVLARVWEQYF
>many|TRBV6-5|TRBJ1-4|TRBD1
TGTGCCAGCAGTTCCGCGGACAGGGGGCATGAAAAACTGTTTTTT
CASSSADRGHEKLFF
>NA|TRBV11-2|TRBJ2-3|NA
TGTGCCAGCAGGTCACAGGGACCACTTCAAGGCACAGATACGCAGTATTTT
CASRSQGPLQGTDTQYF
>many|TRBV7-2|TRBJ2-5|TRBD2
TGTGCCAGCAGCCAACGACTAGCGGGGGGGCGAAAGACCCAGTACTTC
CASSQRLAGGRKTQYF
>NA|TRBV24-1|TRBJ1-2|NA
TGTGCCACCAGTGATCGAAGCCGGGACAACTATGGCTACACCTTC
CATSDRSRDNYGYTF
>NA|TRBV19|TRBJ2-7|NA
TGTGCCAGTAGTATGGGGCTAGGCGAGCAGTACTTC
CASSMGLGEQYF
>NA|TRBV29-1|TRBJ1-1|NA
TGCAGCGTTGAAGCAACAGGAAGGGCTGAAGCTTTCTTT
CSVEATGRAEAFF
>NA|TRBV29-1|TRBJ2-3|TRBD1
TGCAGCGGTGTGGACAGGGGAGGTTCAGATACGCAGTATTTT
CSGVDRGGSDTQYF
>many|TRBV7-9|TRBJ2-7|TRBD1
TGTGCCAGCAGCTTAGCTCCCGGGACAGGGGGCTTTCGGTCTTACGAGCAGTACTTC
CASSLAPGTGGFRSYEQYF
>NA|TRBV5-1|TRBJ2-7|TRBD2
TGCGCCAGCAGCTTGGAAGCAGGACTAGTCTACGAGCAGTACTTC
CASSLEAGLVYEQYF
>few|TRBV4-3|TRBJ2-7|NA
TGCGCCAGCAGCCAATTACCCAAAAAGTACGAGCAGTACTTC
CASSQLPKKYEQYF
>NA|TRBV29-1|TRBJ1-3|TRBD1
TGCAGCGTTGAGCAGGGGGTAAACTCTGGAAACACCATATACTTT
CSVEQGVNSGNTIYF
>NA|TRBV11-1|TRBJ1-1|NA
TGTGCCAGCAGCTTACGCGGGGGGCCGGTCAACACTGAAGCTTTCTTT
CASSLRGGPVNTEAFF
>many|TRBV5-4|TRBJ2-2|TRBD1
TGTGCCAGCAGCCGGGACAGGGTAACCGGGGAGCTGTTTTTT
CASSRDRVTGELFF
>NA|TRBV2|TRBJ2-5|NA
TGTGCCAGTGAAGCCCGTTGGGGAGAGACCCAGTACTTC
CASEARWGETQYF
>NA|TRBV2|TRBJ1-2|NA
TGTGCCAGCAGCCCTAGCCCGACGGTCACCTATGGCTACACCTTC
CASSPSPTVTYGYTF
>NA|TRBV2|TRBJ1-4|NA
TGTGCCAGCAAGAAGATTGCAACTAATGAAAAACTGTTTTTT
CASKKIATNEKLFF
>many|TRBV7-6|TRBJ2-5|NA
TGTGCCAGCAGCCCGAACGGGGGTGGGGAGACCCAGTACTTC
CASSPNGGGETQYF
>many|TRBV5-1|TRBJ2-5|NA
TGCGCCAGCAGCTTGGCCCAGGGGAGGGAGACCCAGTACTTC
CASSLAQGRETQYF
>NA|TRBV20-1|TRBJ2-3|NA
TGCAGTGCTAGGAGCCTAGGGCTTCCGCGTACGCAGTATTTT
CSARSLGLPRTQYF
>many|TRBV5-1|TRBJ1-1|NA
TGCGCCAGCAGCTTGGGGCAGGGAGAAGCTTTCTTT
CASSLGQGEAFF
>NA|TRBV12-3/TRBV12-4|TRBJ1-6|NA
TGTGCCAGCAGTTCAGTCGAGGATTTGGATTCACCCCTCCACTTT
CASSSVEDLDSPLHF
>NA|TRBV5-6|TRBJ2-6|NA
TGTGCCAGCAGTTTGCCGGGGGCCAACGTCCTGACTTTC
CASSLPGANVLTF
>NA|TRBV7-2|TRBJ2-7|NA
TGTGCCAGCAGCCACAGGGATCTCGACGAGCAGTACTTC
CASSHRDLDEQYF
>many|TRBV11-1|TRBJ2-3|TRBD2
TGTGCCAGCAGCGATCAAACTAGCGGATCCACAGATACGCAGTATTTT
CASSDQTSGSTDTQYF
>NA|TRBV27|TRBJ1-2|TRBD1
TGTGCCAGCAAACTACAGGGGGAGTATGGCTACACCTTC
CASKLQGEYGYTF
>NA|TRBV29-1|TRBJ2-5|NA
TGCAGCTTGGCCGGGACCTTCCAAGAGACCCAGTACTTC
CSLAGTFQETQYF
>NA|TRBV2|TRBJ1-6|TRBD1
TGTGCCAGCAGATTCCCGGGACAGACCTATTCACCCCTCCACTTT
CASRFPGQTYSPLHF
>NA|TRBV14|TRBJ2-1|NA
TGTGCCAGTGCTATATACAATGAGCAGTTCTTC
CASAIYNEQFF
>NA|TRBV7-8|TRBJ1-5|TRBD1
TGTGCCAGCAGCTCCGAGGGGGCACATAGCAATCAGCCCCAGCATTTT
CASSSEGAHSNQPQHF
>NA|TRBV15|TRBJ2-7|TRBD1
TGTGCCACCAGCAGAGGACCTGGACAGGGGAACTACGAGCAGTACTTC
CATSRGPGQGNYEQYF
>NA|TRBV6-2/TRBV6-3|TRBJ2-7|NA
TGTGCCAGCAGTTACCATGGGCCCTCGGGGGAGCAGTACTTC
CASSYHGPSGEQYF
>few|TRBV20-1|TRBJ2-5|NA
TGCAGTGCTAGCCTACGGTGGTACCAAGAGACCCAGTACTTC
CSASLRWYQETQYF
>many|TRBV7-9|TRBJ2-7|NA
TGTGCCAGCAGCCCGCGGGCTTCCTACGAGCAGTACTTC
CASSPRASYEQYF
>few|TRBV3-1|TRBJ1-5|NA
TGTGCCAGCAGCCCGTCCGGTAGCAATCAGCCCCAGCATTTT
CASSPSGSNQPQHF
>NA|TRBV6-1|TRBJ1-6|TRBD1
TGTGCCAGCAGCTTCGGACAGGTTAATTCACCCCTCCACTTT
CASSFGQVNSPLHF
>NA|TRBV2|TRBJ2-5|TRBD2
TGTGCCAGCAGTTACAGCGGGAGTAAAGAGACCCAGTACTTC
CASSYSGSKETQYF
>many|TRBV5-4|TRBJ2-7|TRBD2
TGTGCCAGCAGCTCCCCAACGGGGACTAACCGACTCTACGAGCAGTACTTC
CASSSPTGTNRLYEQYF
>NA|TRBV20-1|TRBJ2-7|NA
TGCAGTGCTAGAGATCTCTTGAACGGGAACTACGAGCAGTACTTC
CSARDLLNGNYEQYF
>NA|TRBV10-3|TRBJ2-3|NA
TGTGCCATCAGTGGACATTCAGATACGCAGTATTTT
CAISGHSDTQYF
>many|TRBV3-1|TRBJ1-1|NA
TGTGCCAGCAGCCAAGTTCGGGCCTTCTTGAACACTGAAGCTTTCTTT
CASSQVRAFLNTEAFF
>NA|TRBV11-2|TRBJ2-7|TRBD2
TGTGCCAGCAGCAAAGGGACTAGCGGGGGAAACTACGAGCAGTACTTC
CASSKGTSGGNYEQYF
>many|TRBV6-1|TRBJ1-1|TRBD1
TGTGCCAGCAGTGGCCTAGGGACAGACACTGAAGCTTTCTTT
CASSGLGTDTEAFF